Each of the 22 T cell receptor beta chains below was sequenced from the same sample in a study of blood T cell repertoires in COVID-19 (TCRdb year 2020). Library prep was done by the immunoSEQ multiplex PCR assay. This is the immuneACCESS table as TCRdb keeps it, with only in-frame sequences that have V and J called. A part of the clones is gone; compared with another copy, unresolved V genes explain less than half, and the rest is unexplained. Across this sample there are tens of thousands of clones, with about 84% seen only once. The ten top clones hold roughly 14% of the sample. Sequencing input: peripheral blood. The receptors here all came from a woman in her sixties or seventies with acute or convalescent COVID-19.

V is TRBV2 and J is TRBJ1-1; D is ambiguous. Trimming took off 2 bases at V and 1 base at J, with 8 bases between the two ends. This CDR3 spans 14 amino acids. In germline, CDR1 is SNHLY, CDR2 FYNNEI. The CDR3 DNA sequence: TGTGCCAGCAGTGAACAGGTTACGAACACTGAAGCTTTCTTT. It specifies CASSEQVTNTEAFF.

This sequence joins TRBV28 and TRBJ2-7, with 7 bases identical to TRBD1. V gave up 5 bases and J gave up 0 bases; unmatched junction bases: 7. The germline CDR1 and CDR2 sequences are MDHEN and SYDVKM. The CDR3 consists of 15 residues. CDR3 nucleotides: TGTGCCAGCAGTCCGGGGACAGAGAGCTCCTACGAGCAGTACGTC. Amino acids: CASSPGTESSYEQYV.

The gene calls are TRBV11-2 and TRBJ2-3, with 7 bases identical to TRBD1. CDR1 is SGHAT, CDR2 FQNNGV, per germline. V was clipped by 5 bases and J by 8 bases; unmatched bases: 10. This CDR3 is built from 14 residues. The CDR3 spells CASSGRTGAFTQYF. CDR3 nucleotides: TGTGCCAGCAGCGGGCGAACAGGGGCGTTTACGCAGTATTTT.

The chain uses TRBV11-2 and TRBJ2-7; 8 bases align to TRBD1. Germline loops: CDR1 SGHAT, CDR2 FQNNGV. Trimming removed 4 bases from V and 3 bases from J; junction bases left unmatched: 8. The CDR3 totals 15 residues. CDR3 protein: CASSSGQGRGYEQYV. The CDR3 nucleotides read TGTGCCAGCAGCTCAGGACAGGGTCGAGGCTACGAGCAGTACGTC.

Here the CDR3 DNA reads TGTGCCAGCAGTGAAGGGTGGGACAGGGTCCCCTACAATGAGCAGTTCTTC. This encodes CASSEGWDRVPYNEQFF. The chain links TRBV2 to TRBJ2-1, with 9 bases fitting TRBD1. In germline, CDR1 is SNHLY, CDR2 FYNNEI. V lost 1 base and J lost 2; bases outside the gene matches: 6. There are 17 residues in the CDR3.

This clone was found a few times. CDR3 sequence reads: CASSLDRSTDTQYF. CDR3 bases: TGTGCCAGCAGCTTAGACAGGAGCACAGATACGCAGTATTTT. The chain carries TRBV11-3 and TRBJ2-3; no reliable D call. The CDR3 consists of 14 residues. The V gene's germline CDR1 is SGHNT and CDR2 YENEEA. V lost 0 bases to trimming and J lost 0 bases, with 4 bases between them.

The CDR3 region has the DNA TGTGCCAGCAGTTTACCGGATTCACCCCTCCACTTT. It encodes CASSLPDSPLHF. The genes are TRBV27 and TRBJ1-6; D is uncertain. Germline values: CDR1 MNHEY, CDR2 SMNVEV (reference sequence). The CDR3 contains 12 residues. Trimming stripped 2 bases from V and 8 bases from J, with 4 bases between.

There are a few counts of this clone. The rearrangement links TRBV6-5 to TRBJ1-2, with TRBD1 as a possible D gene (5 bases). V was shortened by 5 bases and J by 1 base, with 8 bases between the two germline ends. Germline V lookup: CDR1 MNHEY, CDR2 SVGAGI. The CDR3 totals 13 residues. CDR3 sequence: CASSPRDNYGYTF. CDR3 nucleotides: TGTGCCAGCAGTCCCAGGGATAACTATGGCTACACCTTC.

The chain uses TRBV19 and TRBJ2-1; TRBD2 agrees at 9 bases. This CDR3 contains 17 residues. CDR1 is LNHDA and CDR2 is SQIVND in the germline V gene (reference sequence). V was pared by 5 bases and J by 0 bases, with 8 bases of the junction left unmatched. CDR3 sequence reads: CASSLWVAGDSYNEQFF. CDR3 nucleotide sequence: TGTGCCAGTAGTTTATGGGTAGCGGGGGACTCCTACAATGAGCAGTTCTTC.

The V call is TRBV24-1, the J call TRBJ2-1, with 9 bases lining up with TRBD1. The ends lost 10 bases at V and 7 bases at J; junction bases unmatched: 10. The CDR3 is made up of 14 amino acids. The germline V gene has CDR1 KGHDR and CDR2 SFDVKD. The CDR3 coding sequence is TGTGCCACTAGGACAGGGGCTTTTGGGAATGAGCAGTTCTTC. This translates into CATRTGAFGNEQFF.

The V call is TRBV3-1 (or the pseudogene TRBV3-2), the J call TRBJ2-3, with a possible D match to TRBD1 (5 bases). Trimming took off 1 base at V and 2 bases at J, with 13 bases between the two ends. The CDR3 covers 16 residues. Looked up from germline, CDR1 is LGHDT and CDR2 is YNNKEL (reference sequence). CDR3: CASSQVLDTYTDTQYF. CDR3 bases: TGTGCCAGCAGCCAAGTTCTGGACACATACACAGATACGCAGTATTTT.

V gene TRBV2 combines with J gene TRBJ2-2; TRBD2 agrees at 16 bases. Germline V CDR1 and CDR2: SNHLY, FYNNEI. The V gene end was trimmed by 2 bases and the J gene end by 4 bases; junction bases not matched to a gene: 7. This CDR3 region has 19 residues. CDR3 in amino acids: CASSEQGLAGGSGTGELFF. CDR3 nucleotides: TGTGCCAGCAGTGAACAGGGACTAGCGGGAGGGTCGGGCACCGGGGAGCTGTTTTTT.

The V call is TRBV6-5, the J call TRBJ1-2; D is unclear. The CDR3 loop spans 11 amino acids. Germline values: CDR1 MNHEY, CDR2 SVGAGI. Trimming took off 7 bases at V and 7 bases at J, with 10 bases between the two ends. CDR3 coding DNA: TGTGCCAGCACCAACAGCATTGGCTACACCTTC. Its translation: CASTNSIGYTF.

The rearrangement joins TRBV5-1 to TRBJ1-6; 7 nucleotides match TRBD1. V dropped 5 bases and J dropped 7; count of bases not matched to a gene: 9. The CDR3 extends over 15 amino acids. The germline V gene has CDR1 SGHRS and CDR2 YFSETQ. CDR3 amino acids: CASSTGVRWNSPLHF. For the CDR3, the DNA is TGCGCCAGCAGTACAGGGGTCAGATGGAATTCACCCCTCCACTTT.

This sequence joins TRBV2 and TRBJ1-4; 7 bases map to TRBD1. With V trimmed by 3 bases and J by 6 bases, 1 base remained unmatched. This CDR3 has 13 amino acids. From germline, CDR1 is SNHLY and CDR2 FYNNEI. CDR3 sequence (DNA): TGTGCCAGCAGTGACGACAGGGATGAAAAACTGTTTTTT. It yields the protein CASSDDRDEKLFF.

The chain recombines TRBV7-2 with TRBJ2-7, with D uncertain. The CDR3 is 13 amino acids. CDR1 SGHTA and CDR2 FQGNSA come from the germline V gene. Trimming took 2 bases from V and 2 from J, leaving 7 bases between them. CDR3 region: CASSLHAAYEQYV. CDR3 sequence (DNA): TGTGCCAGCAGCTTACACGCGGCCTACGAGCAGTACGTC.

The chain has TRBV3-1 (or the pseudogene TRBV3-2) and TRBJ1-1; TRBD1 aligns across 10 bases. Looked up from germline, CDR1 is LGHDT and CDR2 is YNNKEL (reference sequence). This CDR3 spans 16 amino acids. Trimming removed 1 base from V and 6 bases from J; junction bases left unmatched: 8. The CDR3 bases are TGTGCCAGCAGCCAAGTCCGGGACAGGGGATTCGCTGAAGCTTTCTTT. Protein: CASSQVRDRGFAEAFF.

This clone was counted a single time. CDR3 protein: CASSERVPGDLYGYTF. CDR3 bases: TGTGCCAGCAGTGAAAGGGTCCCAGGGGATCTCTATGGCTACACCTTC. The rearrangement joins TRBV6-1 to TRBJ1-2; TRBD1 is a possible D gene (6 bases). The V gene lost 2 bases and the J gene lost 4 bases, with 17 bases spanning the gap. This CDR3 is 16 amino acids long. CDR1 MNHNS and CDR2 SASEGT come from the germline V gene.

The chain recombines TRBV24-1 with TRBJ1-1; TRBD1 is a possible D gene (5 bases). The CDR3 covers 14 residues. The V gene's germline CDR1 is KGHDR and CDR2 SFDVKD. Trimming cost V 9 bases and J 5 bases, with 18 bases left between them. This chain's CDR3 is CATSKEGLATEAFF. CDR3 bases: TGTGCCACCTCCAAGGAGGGGCTCGCGACTGAAGCTTTCTTT.

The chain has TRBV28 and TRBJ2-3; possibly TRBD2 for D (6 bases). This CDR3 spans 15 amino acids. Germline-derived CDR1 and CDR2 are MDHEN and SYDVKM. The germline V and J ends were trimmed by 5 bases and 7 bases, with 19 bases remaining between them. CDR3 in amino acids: CASSLTGSRGYTQYF. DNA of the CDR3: TGTGCCAGCAGTCTGACCGGGAGCCGTGGTTATACGCAGTATTTT.

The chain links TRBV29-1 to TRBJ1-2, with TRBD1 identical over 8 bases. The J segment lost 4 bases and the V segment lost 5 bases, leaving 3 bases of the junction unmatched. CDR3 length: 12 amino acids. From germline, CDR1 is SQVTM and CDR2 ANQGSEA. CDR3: CSVTGQGYGYTF. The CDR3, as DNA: TGCAGCGTTACCGGACAGGGCTATGGCTACACCTTC. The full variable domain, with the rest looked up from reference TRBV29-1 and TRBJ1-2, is SAVISQKPSRDICQRGTSLTIQCQVDSQVTMMFWYRQQPGQSLTLIATANQGSEATYESGFVIDKFPISRPNLTFSTLTVSNMSPEDSSIYLCSVTGQGYGYTFGSGTRLTVV.

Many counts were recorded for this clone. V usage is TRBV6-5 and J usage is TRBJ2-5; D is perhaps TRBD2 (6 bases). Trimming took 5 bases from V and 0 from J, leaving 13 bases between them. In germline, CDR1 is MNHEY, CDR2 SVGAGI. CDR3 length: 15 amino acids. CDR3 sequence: CASSHGTEYQETQYF. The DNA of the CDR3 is TGTGCCAGCAGTCACGGGACTGAGTACCAAGAGACCCAGTACTTC.